Each of the 26 T cell receptor beta chains below was sequenced from the same sample in a study of shared clonotypes between healthy human individuals (dated by TCRdb to 2018 to 2020). CD8 naive samples were CD45RO-negative cells positively selected for CCR7, giving a CD45RA+CCR7+ population that excluded TemRA cells. Receptors were amplified or captured by the immunoSEQ multiplex PCR assay. TCRdb re-hosts the immuneACCESS table, in-frame sequences only. Its copies lack some clones; in the studies checked, an unresolved V gene accounts for under half of them, and the cause for the rest is not known. The sample profile shows roughly 810,000 clones; 90% to 97% of them were found once. The top ten constitute under 0.3% of the sample. Specimen: naive CD8+ T cells sorted from blood. The sample's cell subset or site, from its label and the paper: CD45RA+CCR7+. Receptor source: a man aged 25-45 years in good health.

The rearrangement links TRBV28 to TRBJ1-1, with 10 bases matching TRBD1. The CDR3 runs to 14 residues. Germline CDR1 MDHEN, CDR2 SYDVKM. Unmatched junction bases numbered 3, after V lost 3 bases and J lost 5 bases. The DNA of the CDR3 is TGTGCCAGCAGTTTGGACAGGGGGGAGACTGAAGCTTTCTTT. Residues: CASSLDRGETEAFF.

This sequence joins TRBV27 and TRBJ2-3; TRBD2 aligns across 9 bases. Trimming removed 6 bases from V and 5 bases from J; junction bases left unmatched: 9. The CDR3 is 15 amino acids. Germline CDR1 reads MNHEY; CDR2 reads SMNVEV (reference sequence). The CDR3 spells CASRPGGSGRDTQYF. The CDR3 bases are TGTGCCAGCAGACCGGGGGGTAGCGGGAGAGATACGCAGTATTTT.

The chain combines TRBV29-1 with TRBJ2-1, with TRBD2 identical over 10 bases. The germline V gene has CDR1 SQVTM and CDR2 ANQGSEA. There are 15 residues in the CDR3. The ends lost 6 bases at V and 0 bases at J; junction bases unmatched: 5. CDR3 region: CSVGTSDYSYNEQFF. In nucleotides, the CDR3 is TGCAGCGTCGGGACTAGCGACTACTCCTACAATGAGCAGTTCTTC.

Of note for this clone: The sample contains more than one DNA sequence encoding this CDR3. The chain couples TRBV27 to TRBJ2-3, with 11 bases that match TRBD2. Germline V lookup: CDR1 MNHEY, CDR2 SMNVEV (reference sequence). Unmatched junction bases numbered 3, after V lost 5 bases and J lost 5 bases. This CDR3 is 14 amino acids long. CDR3 in DNA: TGTGCCAGCAGTCTCGGACTAGCGGGAGATACGCAGTATTTT. This translates into CASSLGLAGDTQYF.

Concerning this clone: The CDR3 carries no conserved terminal phenylalanine or tryptophan, so it likely arises from a read error. Because the CDR3's place on the DNA is in doubt, the DNA is left out and the CDR3 is given as listed by TCRdb. The genes are TRBV2 and TRBJ2-7; the D call TRBD2 from the table was never checked on the DNA. The CDR3 is 8 amino acids long, termini counted. The germline V gene has CDR1 SNHLY and CDR2 FYNNEI. CDR3 residues: CASYGGGG.

V usage is TRBV28 and J usage is TRBJ1-5; no definite D call. The CDR3 consists of 13 residues. V was trimmed by 7 bases and J by 0 bases, leaving 7 bases between them. Germline CDR1 MDHEN, CDR2 SYDVKM. Here the CDR3 reads CASKTYSNQPQHF. CDR3 nucleotide sequence: TGTGCCAGCAAGACCTATAGCAATCAGCCCCAGCATTTT.

Turning to this clone: The sample holds other DNA sequences that translate to the same CDR3. The chain uses TRBV11-2 and TRBJ2-7, with D uncertain. Trimming took 0 bases from V and 0 from J, leaving 9 bases between them. The CDR3 loop spans 15 amino acids. Germline assignment: CDR1 SGHAT and CDR2 FQNNGV. The CDR3 spells CASSLEAESSYEQYF. Here the CDR3 DNA reads TGTGCCAGCAGCTTAGAGGCGGAGTCCTCCTACGAGCAGTACTTC.

This chain connects TRBV27 to TRBJ2-3; 10 nucleotides agree with TRBD2. V shed 1 base and J 5 bases; nucleotides not matched to a gene: 6. The CDR3 consists of 16 residues. Germline lookup yields CDR1 MNHEY and CDR2 SMNVEV (reference sequence). CDR3 residues: CASSLLSGRGKDTQYF. The CDR3 region has the DNA TGTGCCAGCAGTTTATTGAGCGGGAGGGGGAAAGATACGCAGTATTTT.

The V call is TRBV7-9, the J call TRBJ2-2; 7 bases match TRBD2. Trimming took 3 bases from V and 2 from J; bases not matched to a gene: 3. This CDR3 comprises 15 residues. Germline CDR1 is SEHNR and CDR2 is FQNEAQ (reference sequence). CDR3 DNA: TGTGCCAGCAGCTTTGAGCGGGGTAACACCGGGGAGCTGTTTTTT. This codes for CASSFERGNTGELFF.

The V call is TRBV27, the J call TRBJ2-7; possible D gene TRBD1, 6 bases. CDR1 MNHEY and CDR2 SMNVEV come from the germline V gene (reference sequence). CDR3 length: 15 amino acids. The V and J ends lost 2 bases and 3 bases respectively, with 14 bases between them. CDR3 nucleotide sequence: TGTGCCAGCAGTTTAATCCGGGACAAGGACTACGAGCAGTACTTC. Translating it yields CASSLIRDKDYEQYF.

The chain combines TRBV5-1 with TRBJ2-1; 11 nucleotides align to TRBD2. V lost 7 bases to trimming and J lost 3 bases; unmatched junction nucleotides: 0. Germline V gives CDR1 SGHRS, CDR2 YFSETQ. There are 13 residues in the CDR3. CDR3: CASGTSGYNEQFF. The CDR3 bases are TGCGCCAGCGGGACTAGCGGCTACAATGAGCAGTTCTTC.

The genes are TRBV19 and TRBJ2-1; TRBD2 matches at 12 bases. There are 17 residues in the CDR3. V shed 2 bases and J 7 bases; nucleotides not matched to a gene: 9. The germline V gene encodes CDR1 LNHDA and CDR2 SQIVND (reference sequence). CDR3 coding DNA: TGTGCCAGTAGTATACCCCGGCTAGCGGGAGGGATAAATGAGCAGTTCTTC. This gives the protein CASSIPRLAGGINEQFF.

The chain joins TRBV5-8 to TRBJ1-2, with 10 bases identical to TRBD1. Per the germline V gene, CDR1 is SGHTS and CDR2 is YDEGEE. The CDR3 is 18 residues long. The trim removed 6 bases at V and 4 bases at J, leaving 18 bases unmatched. CDR3 residues: CASIRIAGQGFYGYGYTF. As DNA, the CDR3 is TGTGCCAGCATCCGAATTGCGGGACAGGGGTTCTACGGCTATGGCTACACCTTC.

V usage is TRBV27 and J usage is TRBJ2-7, with a possible D match to TRBD1 (5 bases). Trimming stripped 1 base from V and 2 bases from J, with 18 bases between. The CDR3 sequence is 17 residues long. Germline lookup yields CDR1 MNHEY and CDR2 SMNVEV (reference sequence). The CDR3 protein is CASSLFSDLDRPYEQYF. The CDR3 DNA sequence: TGTGCCAGCAGTTTATTCAGTGACCTAGACAGACCCTACGAGCAGTACTTC.

The chain uses TRBV27 and TRBJ2-3; the D gene is possibly TRBD2 (6 bases). V was trimmed by 3 bases and J by 2 bases, leaving 12 bases between them. Germline V gene data show CDR1 as MNHEY and CDR2 as SMNVEV (reference sequence). This CDR3 comprises 15 residues. CDR3 nucleotides: TGTGCCAGCAGTTTGGACTATTTAGACACAGATACGCAGTATTTT. Protein: CASSLDYLDTDTQYF.

V gene TRBV27 combines with J gene TRBJ2-3, with D perhaps TRBD1 (5 bases). Between the trimmed V and J ends, which lost 2 bases and 2 bases, there was a span of 20 bases. The CDR3 is 18 residues long. Looked up from germline, CDR1 is MNHEY and CDR2 is SMNVEV (reference sequence). CDR3 nucleotide sequence: TGTGCCAGCAGTTTAACTGGGCCTGGTGACAGTTCCACAGATACGCAGTATTTT. Translation: CASSLTGPGDSSTDTQYF.

This rearrangement joins TRBV9 to TRBJ2-5; 8 bases agree with TRBD2. The CDR3 extends over 16 amino acids. Trimming removed 9 bases from V and 1 base from J; junction bases left unmatched: 14. The V gene's germline CDR1 is SGDLS and CDR2 YYNGEE. As DNA, the CDR3 is TGTGCCACCGAGGAATGGGCGGGAGGCCTCCAAGAGACCCAGTACTTC. It codes for CATEEWAGGLQETQYF.

The chain is built from TRBV19 and TRBJ1-1, with TRBD1 matching over 8 bases. Germline V lookup: CDR1 LNHDA, CDR2 SQIVND (reference sequence). Trimming took 7 bases from V and 0 from J; bases not matched to a gene: 16. The CDR3 sequence is 18 residues long. This CDR3 is CASMTSRTGLFLNTEAFF. The CDR3 DNA reads TGTGCCAGTATGACATCGCGGACAGGGCTCTTTCTGAACACTGAAGCTTTCTTT.

The chain carries TRBV23-1 and TRBJ1-2; no reliable D call. TRBV23-1 falls under the ORF class, with uncertain function. The CDR3 loop spans 14 amino acids. V gave up 4 bases and J gave up 2 bases, with 11 bases separating them. DNA of the CDR3: TGCGCCAGCAGTCGCGGCGCTGAGAACTATGGCTACACCTTC. This codes for CASSRGAENYGYTF.

This chain uses TRBV27 with TRBJ1-1; TRBD1 agrees at 8 bases. This CDR3 region has 14 residues. Germline values: CDR1 MNHEY, CDR2 SMNVEV (reference sequence). The V segment lost 4 bases and the J segment 4 bases; nucleotides outside the gene matches: 5. The CDR3 nucleotides are TGTGCCAGCAGTTCAGGGGGCCTGGGCACTGAAGCTTTCTTT. This sequence encodes CASSSGGLGTEAFF.

The V call is TRBV4-2, the J call TRBJ2-7; 11 nucleotides line up with TRBD2. J was trimmed by 3 bases and V by 0 bases; bases with no gene match: 16. Looked up from germline, CDR1 is LGHNA and CDR2 is YNFKEQ. The CDR3 totals 20 residues. In DNA form, the CDR3 reads TGTGCCAGCAGCCAAGAGGCCCCTCCTAGCGGGAGGTTTCGGGGCTACGAGCAGTACTTC. This sequence encodes CASSQEAPPSGRFRGYEQYF.

The chain couples TRBV19 to TRBJ2-2; unclear D gene. CDR1 LNHDA and CDR2 SQIVND come from the germline V gene (reference sequence). Trimming took 4 bases from V and 4 from J, leaving 16 bases between them. The CDR3 consists of 16 residues. The CDR3 loop reads CASSTSYGYGTGELFF. CDR3 DNA sequence: TGTGCCAGTAGTACCTCATATGGTTATGGCACCGGGGAGCTGTTTTTT.

Turning to this clone: Other nucleotide sequences in the sample specify the same CDR3. V gene TRBV7-9 combines with J gene TRBJ2-5; no clear D gene. V was cut by 5 bases and J by 5 bases, with 6 bases left in between. CDR1 and CDR2 from the germline V gene are SEHNR and FQNEAQ (reference sequence). This CDR3 is 11 amino acids long. The CDR3 spells CASSPRETQYF. DNA of the CDR3: TGTGCCAGCAGCCCTAGGGAGACCCAGTACTTC.

This clone appeared once. The chain links TRBV4-1 to TRBJ1-2, with TRBD1 matching over 8 bases. CDR1 MGHRA and CDR2 YSYEKL come from the germline V gene. This CDR3 is 15 amino acids long. Trimming cost V 0 bases and J 7 bases; bases outside gene matches: 7. As DNA, the CDR3 is TGCGCCAGCAGCCAAGACCCCACAGGGGGACGTGGCTACACCTTC. This encodes CASSQDPTGGRGYTF.

This chain uses TRBV7-2 with TRBJ2-1; the D is unclear. CDR1 and CDR2 (germline): SGHTA, FQGNSA. CDR3 length: 13 residues. Between the trimmed V and J ends, which lost 4 bases and 8 bases, there was a span of 12 bases. In DNA form, the CDR3 reads TGTGCCAGCAGCTCTCCCTCTCTCGATGAGCAGTTCTTC. Encoded protein: CASSSPSLDEQFF.

J is TRBJ1-5 and V is TRBV2; tentatively, D is TRBD1 (5 bases). Germline V gives CDR1 SNHLY, CDR2 FYNNEI. The CDR3 totals 17 residues. V was trimmed by 0 bases and J by 2 bases, leaving 14 bases between them. The CDR3 loop is CASSEAAGVVGNQPQHF. The CDR3 DNA reads as TGTGCCAGCAGTGAAGCTGCGGGGGTAGTGGGCAATCAGCCCCAGCATTTT.